This T cell receptor (beta chain) was sequenced during a study of cytomegalovirus exposure and HLA in healthy donors. Findings and limits, study-wide: Among the CMV-associated chains, three were confirmed in vitro as specific for CMV antigens. Most CMV-associated TCR beta chains appeared HLA-restricted in a later analysis.

In the PCR, 60 Vbeta and 13 Jbeta primers were used. Using immunoSEQ multiplex PCR, the repertoire was profiled, and TCRdb retains in-frame clones only, with some absent. The sample has around 120,000 clones, about 63% seen once. Points on this clone: Antigen: not known.

The CDR3 loop spans 15 amino acids. J gave up 7 bases and V 6 bases, and 9 bases lay outside the gene matches. Germline values: CDR1 SGHTA, CDR2 FQGTGA. The sequence came from a man aged 30-40 years in good health and CMV-seropositive. The rearrangement uses TRBV7-3 and TRBJ2-1; 10 nucleotides match TRBD2. Source material: PBMCs. The CDR3 sequence: CASSQLLAGHNEQFF. DNA for the CDR3: TGTGCCAGCAGTCAATTACTAGCGGGACATAATGAGCAGTTCTTC.